The 3 T cell receptor beta chains below all came from one sample that was sequenced in a study of cytomegalovirus exposure and HLA in healthy donors. PCR primers comprised 60 Vbeta and 13 Jbeta primers. The assay was immunoSEQ multiplex PCR, and TCRdb's table has in-frame clones only and misses some. The data contain 150,000 or so clones, roughly 85% of them singletons. Sequenced: PBMCs. These receptors came from a woman between 18 and 29 years old in good health and CMV-seronegative.

As for this clone: One junction end disagrees with the germline gene, perhaps due to a read error. The chain employs TRBV7-9 and TRBJ2-1; a weak D match, TRBD2 (7 bases). This CDR3 is 17 amino acids long. CDR1 is SEHNR and CDR2 is FQNEAQ in the germline V gene (reference sequence). CDR3 sequence reads: CSSSLAWGGGSYNEQFF. As DNA, the CDR3 is TGTTCCAGCAGCTTAGCGTGGGGGGGCGGCTCCTACAATGAGCAGTTCTTC.

The J gene is TRBJ2-5, the V gene TRBV7-6, with 7 nucleotides matching TRBD1. Trimming at V came to 3 bases and at J to 0 bases, leaving 4 bases not matched to a gene. The CDR3 contains 15 residues. From germline, CDR1 is SGHVS and CDR2 FNYEAQ. Here the CDR3 reads CASSFLTGYQETQYF. Written as DNA, the CDR3 is TGTGCCAGCAGCTTTTTGACAGGGTACCAAGAGACCCAGTACTTC.

V and J are TRBV6-5 and TRBJ2-7; TRBD2 agrees at 7 bases. The trim removed 7 bases at V and 1 base at J, leaving 4 bases unmatched. Germline V gives CDR1 MNHEY, CDR2 SVGAGI. This CDR3 contains 13 residues. CDR3 sequence: CASTVAGSYEQYF. The DNA for the CDR3 is TGTGCCAGCACGGTAGCGGGTTCCTACGAGCAGTACTTC.